The T cell receptor beta chain under discussion was sequenced for a study of blood T cell repertoires in COVID-19. Study as a whole: COVID-19 samples from acute and convalescent phases originated in the United States, Italy and Spain. Sample material is recorded as cDNA or gDNA derived from T cells, B-cell-depleted T cells, or PBMCs.

This CDR3 has 14 residues. Germline V lookup: CDR1 SGHDT, CDR2 YYEEEE. V shed 4 bases and J shed 2 bases, with 12 bases lying between them. Per the original methods: Amplification with reference gene primers provided the estimates of nucleated cell counts. The protocol was immunoSEQ multiplex PCR, while the TCRdb copy is restricted to in-frame clones and leaves out a portion. The D gene and trimming were derived from the DNA, and the V and J assignments and clone size from that table. The sample consists of 250,000 to 350,000 clones, 70% to 90% of them appearing once. This receptor was taken from a man younger than 30 with active or convalescent COVID-19. Material: peripheral blood. The chain joins TRBV5-6 to TRBJ1-2; no definite D call. CDR3 in amino acids: CASSRSRTNYGYTF. Written as DNA, the CDR3 is TGTGCCAGCAGCCGATCCCGAACAAACTATGGCTACACCTTC. Using reference TRBV5-6 and TRBJ1-2 for the parts outside the CDR3, the full variable domain is DAGVTQSPTHLIKTRGQQVTLRCSPKSGHDTVSWYQQALGQGPQFIFQYYEEEERQRGNFPDRFSGHQFPNYSSELNVNALLLGDSALYLCASSRSRTNYGYTFGSGTRLTVV.